This T cell receptor (beta chain) emerged from a study of blood T cell dynamics during melanoma immunotherapy. Study-level information: Patients with metastatic melanoma got pembrolizumab or nivolumab-ipilimumab as first-line care.

A fixed DNA input of around 0.35 ug was used per bulk PBMC sample. TCRdb keeps only in-frame clones here, not all; method: immunoSEQ multiplex PCR. The sample yields around 10,000 clones, approximately 89% seen once. The time point denotes: week 3, after first cycle of checkpoint inhibitor. Sampling occurred pretreatment (T0) and at week 3 (W3), after cycle one of checkpoint blockade. Patients with prior systemic cancer treatment, concomitant immunosuppressants, or other active malignancies were excluded. Germline trimming cut 6 bases from V and 5 bases from J; bases unmatched to any gene: 8. Germline V lookup: CDR1 WSHSY, CDR2 SAAADI. CDR3 length: 15 residues.

This chain uses TRBV10-2 with TRBJ1-1; TRBD1 agrees at 11 bases. The origin of this receptor is a human donor with melanoma. The source material was blood, sampled from a patient treated with checkpoint blockade. The CDR3 sequence: CASRTGQGARTEAFF. For the CDR3, the DNA is TGCGCCAGCAGGACCGGACAGGGGGCGAGGACTGAAGCTTTCTTT.